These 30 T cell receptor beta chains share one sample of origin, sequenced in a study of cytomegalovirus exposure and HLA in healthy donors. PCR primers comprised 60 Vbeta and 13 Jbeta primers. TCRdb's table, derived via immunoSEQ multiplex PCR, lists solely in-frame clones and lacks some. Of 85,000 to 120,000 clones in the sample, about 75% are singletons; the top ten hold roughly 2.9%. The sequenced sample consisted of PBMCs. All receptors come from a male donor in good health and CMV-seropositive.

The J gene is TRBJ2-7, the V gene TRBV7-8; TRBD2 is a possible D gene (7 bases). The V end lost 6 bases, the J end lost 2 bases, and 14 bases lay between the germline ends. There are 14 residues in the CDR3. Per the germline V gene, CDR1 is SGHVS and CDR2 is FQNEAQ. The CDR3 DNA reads TGTGCCAGCAGTTATAGGGGGGGCACCTACGAGCAGTACTTC. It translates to CASSYRGGTYEQYF. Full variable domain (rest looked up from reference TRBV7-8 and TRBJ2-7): GAGVSQSPRYKVAKRGQDVALRCDPISGHVSLFWYQQALGQGPEFLTYFQNEAQLDKSGLPSDRFFAERPEGSVSTLKIQRTQQEDSAVYLCASSYRGGTYEQYFGPGTRLTVT.

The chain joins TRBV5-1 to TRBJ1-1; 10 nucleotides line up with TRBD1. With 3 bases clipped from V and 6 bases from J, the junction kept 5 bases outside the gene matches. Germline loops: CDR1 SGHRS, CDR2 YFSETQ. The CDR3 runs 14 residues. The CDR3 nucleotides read TGCGCCAGCAGCTCGGGACAGGGGAGTCCTGAAGCTTTCTTT. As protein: CASSSGQGSPEAFF.

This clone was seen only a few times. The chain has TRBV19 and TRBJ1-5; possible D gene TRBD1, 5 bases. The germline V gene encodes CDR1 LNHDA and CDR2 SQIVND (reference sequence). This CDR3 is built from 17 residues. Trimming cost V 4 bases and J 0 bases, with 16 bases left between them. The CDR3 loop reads CASSTRRGADSNQPQHF. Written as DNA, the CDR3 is TGTGCCAGTAGTACCCGCCGCGGGGCAGATAGCAATCAGCCCCAGCATTTT.

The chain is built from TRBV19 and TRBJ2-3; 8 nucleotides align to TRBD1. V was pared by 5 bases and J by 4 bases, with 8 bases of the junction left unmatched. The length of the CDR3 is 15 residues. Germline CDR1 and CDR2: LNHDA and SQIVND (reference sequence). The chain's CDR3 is CASSVSTGDADTQYF. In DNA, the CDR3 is TGTGCCAGTAGTGTATCGACAGGGGATGCAGATACGCAGTATTTT. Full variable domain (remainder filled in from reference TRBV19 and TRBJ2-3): DGGITQSPKYLFRKEGQNVTLSCEQNLNHDAMYWYRQDPGQGLRLIYYSQIVNDFQKGDIAEGYSVSREKKESFPLTVTSAQKNPTAFYLCASSVSTGDADTQYFGPGTRLTVL.

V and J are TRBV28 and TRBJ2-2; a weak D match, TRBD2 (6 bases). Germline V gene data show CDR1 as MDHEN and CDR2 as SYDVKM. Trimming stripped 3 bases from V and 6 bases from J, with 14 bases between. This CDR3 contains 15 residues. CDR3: CASSFGGDVSGELFF. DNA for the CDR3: TGTGCCAGCAGTTTCGGGGGAGATGTCTCCGGGGAGCTGTTTTTT.

The CDR3 coding sequence is TGTGCCAGCAGTCGTACAGGGGCGATCAATCAGCCCCAGCATTTT. Translating gives CASSRTGAINQPQHF. The chain recombines TRBV7-2 with TRBJ1-5; 7 bases are shared with TRBD1. In germline, CDR1 is SGHTA, CDR2 FQGNSA. The CDR3 is made up of 15 amino acids. V was pared by 6 bases and J by 3 bases, with 8 bases of the junction left unmatched.

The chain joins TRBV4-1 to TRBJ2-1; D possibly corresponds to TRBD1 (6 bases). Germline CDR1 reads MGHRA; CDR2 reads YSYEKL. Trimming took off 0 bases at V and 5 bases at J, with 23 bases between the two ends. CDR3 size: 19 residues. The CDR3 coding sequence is TGCGCCAGCAGCCAAGAACGCCGACAGGCGGGCCCCGAAAACAATGAGCAGTTCTTC. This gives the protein CASSQERRQAGPENNEQFF.

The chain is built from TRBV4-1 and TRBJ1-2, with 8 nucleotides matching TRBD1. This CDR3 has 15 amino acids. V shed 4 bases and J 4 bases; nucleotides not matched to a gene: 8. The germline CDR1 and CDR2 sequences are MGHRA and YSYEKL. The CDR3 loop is CASSRGTGSGYGYTF. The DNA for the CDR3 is TGCGCCAGCAGCCGGGGGACAGGTTCTGGCTATGGCTACACCTTC.

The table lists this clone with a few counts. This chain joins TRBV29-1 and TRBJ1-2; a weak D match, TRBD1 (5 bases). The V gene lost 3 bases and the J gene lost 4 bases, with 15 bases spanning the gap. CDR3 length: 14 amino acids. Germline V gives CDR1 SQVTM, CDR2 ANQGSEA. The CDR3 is CSVDLTGPLYGYTF. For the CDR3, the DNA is TGCAGCGTTGATCTAACAGGCCCCCTCTATGGCTACACCTTC.

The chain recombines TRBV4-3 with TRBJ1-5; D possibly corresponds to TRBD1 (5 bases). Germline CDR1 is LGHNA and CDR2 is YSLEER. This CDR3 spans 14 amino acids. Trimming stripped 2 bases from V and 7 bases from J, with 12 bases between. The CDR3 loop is CASSQSREGQPQHF. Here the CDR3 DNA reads TGCGCCAGCAGCCAATCCAGGGAAGGACAGCCCCAGCATTTT.

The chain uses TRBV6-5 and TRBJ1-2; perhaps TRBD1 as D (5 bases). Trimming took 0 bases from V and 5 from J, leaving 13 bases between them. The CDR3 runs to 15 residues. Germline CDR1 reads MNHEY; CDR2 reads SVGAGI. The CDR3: CASSYSPGSGYGYTF. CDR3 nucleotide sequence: TGTGCCAGCAGTTACTCGCCAGGGTCTGGTTATGGCTACACCTTC.

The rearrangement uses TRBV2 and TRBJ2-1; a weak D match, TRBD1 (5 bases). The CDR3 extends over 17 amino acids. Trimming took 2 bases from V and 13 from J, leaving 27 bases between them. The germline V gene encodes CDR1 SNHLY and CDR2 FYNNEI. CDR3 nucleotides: TGTGCCAGCAGTGAATTACTCCGGACACCCGATATCCGCGAACAGTTCTTC. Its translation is CASSELLRTPDIREQFF.

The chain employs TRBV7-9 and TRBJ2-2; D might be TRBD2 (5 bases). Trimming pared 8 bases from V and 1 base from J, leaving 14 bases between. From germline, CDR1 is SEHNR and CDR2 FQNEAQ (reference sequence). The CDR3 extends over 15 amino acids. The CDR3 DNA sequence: TGTGCCAGCCGAATAGAGGGTCTGAACACCGGGGAGCTGTTTTTT. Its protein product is CASRIEGLNTGELFF. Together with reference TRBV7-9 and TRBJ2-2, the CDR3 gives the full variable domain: DTGVSQNPRHKITKRGQNVTFRCDPISEHNRLYWYRQTLGQGPEFLTYFQNEAQLEKSRLLSDRFSAERPKGSFSTLEIQRTEQGDSAMYLCASRIEGLNTGELFFGEGSRLTVL.

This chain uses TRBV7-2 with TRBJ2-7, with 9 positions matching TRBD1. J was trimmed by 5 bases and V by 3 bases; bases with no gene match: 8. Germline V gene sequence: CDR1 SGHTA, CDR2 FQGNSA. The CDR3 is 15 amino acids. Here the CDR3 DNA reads TGTGCCAGCAGCTTGGGACAGGGTCGACGGGACGAGCAGTACTTC. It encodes CASSLGQGRRDEQYF.

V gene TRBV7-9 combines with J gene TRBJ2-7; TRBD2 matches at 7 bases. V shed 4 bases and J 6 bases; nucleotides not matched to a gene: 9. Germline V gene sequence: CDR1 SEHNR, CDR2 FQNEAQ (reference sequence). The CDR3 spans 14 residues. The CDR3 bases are TGTGCCAGCAGCTCAGAAAGCGGGACGCCCGAGCAGTACTTC. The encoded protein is CASSSESGTPEQYF. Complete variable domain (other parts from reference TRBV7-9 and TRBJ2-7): DTGVSQNPRHKITKRGQNVTFRCDPISEHNRLYWYRQTLGQGPEFLTYFQNEAQLEKSRLLSDRFSAERPKGSFSTLEIQRTEQGDSAMYLCASSSESGTPEQYFGPGTRLTVT.

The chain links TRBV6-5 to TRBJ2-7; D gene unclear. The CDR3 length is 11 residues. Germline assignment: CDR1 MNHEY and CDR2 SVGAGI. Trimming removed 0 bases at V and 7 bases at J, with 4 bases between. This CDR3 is CASSYSREQYF. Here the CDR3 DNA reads TGTGCCAGCAGTTACTCGAGAGAGCAGTACTTC.

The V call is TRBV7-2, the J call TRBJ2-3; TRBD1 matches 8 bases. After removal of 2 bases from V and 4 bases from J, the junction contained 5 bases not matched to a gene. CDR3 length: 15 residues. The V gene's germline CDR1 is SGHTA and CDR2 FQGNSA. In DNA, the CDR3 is TGTGCCAGCAGCTTAAGCCAGGGGGCATCAGATACGCAGTATTTT. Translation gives CASSLSQGASDTQYF.

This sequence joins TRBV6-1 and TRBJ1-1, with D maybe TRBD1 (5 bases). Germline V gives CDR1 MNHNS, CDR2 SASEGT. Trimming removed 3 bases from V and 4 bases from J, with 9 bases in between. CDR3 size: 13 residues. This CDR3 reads CASSDVGGTEAFF. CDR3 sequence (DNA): TGTGCCAGCAGTGACGTGGGGGGCACTGAAGCTTTCTTT.

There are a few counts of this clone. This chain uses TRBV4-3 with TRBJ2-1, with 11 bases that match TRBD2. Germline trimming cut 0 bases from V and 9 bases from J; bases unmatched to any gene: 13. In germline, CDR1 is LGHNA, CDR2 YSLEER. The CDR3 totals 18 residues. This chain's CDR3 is CASSQDSSGGYSRGEQFF. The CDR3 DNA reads TGCGCCAGCAGCCAAGATTCTAGCGGGGGGTATAGCCGGGGTGAGCAGTTCTTC.

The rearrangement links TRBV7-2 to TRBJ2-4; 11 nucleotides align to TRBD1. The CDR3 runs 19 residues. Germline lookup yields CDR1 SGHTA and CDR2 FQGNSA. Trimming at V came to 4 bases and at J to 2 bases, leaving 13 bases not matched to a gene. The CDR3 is CASSSRTGGLMETKNIQYF. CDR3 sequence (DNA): TGTGCCAGCAGCTCTCGGACAGGGGGCTTGATGGAGACCAAAAACATTCAGTACTTC.

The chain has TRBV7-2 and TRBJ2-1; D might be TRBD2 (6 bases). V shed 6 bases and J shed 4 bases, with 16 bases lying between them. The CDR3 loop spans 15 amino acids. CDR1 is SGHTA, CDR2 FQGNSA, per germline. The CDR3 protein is CASRPGGGRYNEQFF. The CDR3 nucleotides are TGTGCCAGCAGACCAGGTGGGGGGAGGTACAATGAGCAGTTCTTC.

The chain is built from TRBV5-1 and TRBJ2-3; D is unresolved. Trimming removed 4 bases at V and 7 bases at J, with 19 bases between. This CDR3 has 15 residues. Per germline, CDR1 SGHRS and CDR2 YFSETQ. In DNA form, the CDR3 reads TGCGCCAGCAGCCGAACCGGGTCCTCCCCATATACGCAGTATTTT. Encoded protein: CASSRTGSSPYTQYF.

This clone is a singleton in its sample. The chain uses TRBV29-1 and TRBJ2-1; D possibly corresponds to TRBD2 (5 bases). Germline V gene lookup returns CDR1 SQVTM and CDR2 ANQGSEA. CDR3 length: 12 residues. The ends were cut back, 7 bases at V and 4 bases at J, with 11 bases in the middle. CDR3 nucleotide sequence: TGCAGCGCACAAAGAGGGTACAATGAGCAGTTCTTC. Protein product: CSAQRGYNEQFF.

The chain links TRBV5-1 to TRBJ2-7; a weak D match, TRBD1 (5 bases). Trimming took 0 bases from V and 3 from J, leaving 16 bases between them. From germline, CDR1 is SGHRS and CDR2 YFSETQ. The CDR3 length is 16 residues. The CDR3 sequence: CASSLGGVISDYEQYF. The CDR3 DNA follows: TGCGCCAGCAGCTTGGGGGGCGTGATATCGGACTACGAGCAGTACTTC.

CDR3 protein: CASSEGRVANYGYTF. For the CDR3, the DNA is TGTGCCAGCAGTGAAGGGAGGGTAGCTAACTATGGCTACACCTTC. The chain carries TRBV6-1 and TRBJ1-2; unclear D gene. This CDR3 spans 15 amino acids. Per the germline V gene, CDR1 is MNHNS and CDR2 is SASEGT. Between the trimmed V and J ends, which lost 1 base and 0 bases, there was a span of 9 bases.

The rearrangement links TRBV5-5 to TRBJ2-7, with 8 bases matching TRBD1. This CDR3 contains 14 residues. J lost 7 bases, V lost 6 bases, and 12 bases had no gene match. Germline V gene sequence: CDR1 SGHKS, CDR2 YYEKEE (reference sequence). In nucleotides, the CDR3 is TGTGCCAGCATCTCGGGACAGGTTGTGGGAGAGCAGTACTTC. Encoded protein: CASISGQVVGEQYF. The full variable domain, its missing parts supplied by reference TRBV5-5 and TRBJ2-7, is DAGVTQSPTHLIKTRGQQVTLRCSPISGHKSVSWYQQVLGQGPQFIFQYYEKEERGRGNFPDRFSARQFPNYSSELNVNALLLGDSALYLCASISGQVVGEQYFGPGTRLTVT.

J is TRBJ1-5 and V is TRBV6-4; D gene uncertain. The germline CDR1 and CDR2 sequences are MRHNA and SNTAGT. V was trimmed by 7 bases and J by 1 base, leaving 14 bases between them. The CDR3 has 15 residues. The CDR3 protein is CASIRPLGSNQPQHF. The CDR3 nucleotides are TGTGCCAGCATCCGACCCCTAGGAAGCAATCAGCCCCAGCATTTT.

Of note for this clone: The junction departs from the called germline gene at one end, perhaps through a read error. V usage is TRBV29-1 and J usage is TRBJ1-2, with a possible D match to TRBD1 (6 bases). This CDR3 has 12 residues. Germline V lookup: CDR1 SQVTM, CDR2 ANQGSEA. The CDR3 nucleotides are TGCAGCGTTGAAGATCAGGGGTTTGGCTACCCCTTC. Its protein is CSVEDQGFGYPF.

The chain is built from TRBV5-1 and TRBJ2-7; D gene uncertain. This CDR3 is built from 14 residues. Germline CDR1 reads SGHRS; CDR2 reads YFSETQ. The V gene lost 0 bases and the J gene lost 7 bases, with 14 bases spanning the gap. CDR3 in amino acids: CASSLGDTEGEQYF. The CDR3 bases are TGCGCCAGCAGCTTGGGCGACACGGAAGGAGAGCAGTACTTC.

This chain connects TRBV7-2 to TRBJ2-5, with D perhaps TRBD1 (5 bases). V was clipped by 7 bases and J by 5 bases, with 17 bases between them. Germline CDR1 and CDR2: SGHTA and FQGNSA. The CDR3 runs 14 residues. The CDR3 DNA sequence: TGTGCCAGCACCAAATCAGGGAATATGGAGACCCAGTACTTC. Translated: CASTKSGNMETQYF.